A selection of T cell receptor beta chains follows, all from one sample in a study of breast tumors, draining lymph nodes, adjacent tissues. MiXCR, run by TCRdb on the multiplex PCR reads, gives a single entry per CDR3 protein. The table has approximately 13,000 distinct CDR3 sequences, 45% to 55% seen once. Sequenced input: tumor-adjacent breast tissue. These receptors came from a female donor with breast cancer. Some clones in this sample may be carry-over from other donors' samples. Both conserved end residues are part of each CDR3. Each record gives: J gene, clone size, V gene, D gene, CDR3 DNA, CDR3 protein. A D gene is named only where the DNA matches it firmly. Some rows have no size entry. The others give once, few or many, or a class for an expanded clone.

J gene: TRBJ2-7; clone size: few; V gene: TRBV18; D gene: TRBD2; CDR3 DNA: TGTGCCAGCTCACCAAGCGGGACGGAATACGAGCAGTACTTC; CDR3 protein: CASSPSGTEYEQYF
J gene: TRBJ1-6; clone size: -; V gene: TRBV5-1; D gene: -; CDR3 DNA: TGCGCCAGCAGCTTGGGGGACAAAAATTCCCCCCTCCACTTT; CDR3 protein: CASSLGDKNSPLHF
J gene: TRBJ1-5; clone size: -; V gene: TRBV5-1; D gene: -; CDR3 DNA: TGCGCCAGCAGCGCCGGTAGCAATCAGCCCCAGCATTTT; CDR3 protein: CASSAGSNQPQHF
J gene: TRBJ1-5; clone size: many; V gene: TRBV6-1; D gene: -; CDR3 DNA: TGTGCCAGCAGCGTGGGGGGCGGTTGGCAGCCCCAGCATTTT; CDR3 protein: CASSVGGGWQPQHF
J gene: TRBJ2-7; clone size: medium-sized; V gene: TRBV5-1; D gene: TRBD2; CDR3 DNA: TGCGCCAGCAGCTTGACTAGCGGGAGGCTCTACGAGCAGTACTTC; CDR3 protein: CASSLTSGRLYEQYF
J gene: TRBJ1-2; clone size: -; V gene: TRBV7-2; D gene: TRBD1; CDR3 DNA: TGTGCCAGCAGCTTTACAGGGGGCAGCTATGGCTACACCTTC; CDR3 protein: CASSFTGGSYGYTF
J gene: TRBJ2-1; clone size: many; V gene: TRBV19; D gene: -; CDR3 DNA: TGTGCCAGTAGTATACTGGGATCGGGTTCCTACAATGAGCAGTTCTTC; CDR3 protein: CASSILGSGSYNEQFF
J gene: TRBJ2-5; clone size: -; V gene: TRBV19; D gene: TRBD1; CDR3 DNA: TGTGCCAGTAGATCCTCCTCGCTAGGGACAGGAAGAGAAGAGACCCAGTACTTC; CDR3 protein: CASRSSSLGTGREETQYF
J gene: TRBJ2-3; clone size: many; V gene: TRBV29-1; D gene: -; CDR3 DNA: TGCAGCGTTGAAGAGCCCCGCACAGATACGCAGTATTTT; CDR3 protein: CSVEEPRTDTQYF
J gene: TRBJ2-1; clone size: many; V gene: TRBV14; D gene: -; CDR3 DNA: TGTGCCAGCAGCCAACCAAGGGGTGCGCTGGGTTTATGGGAGCAGTTCTTC; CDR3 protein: CASSQPRGALGLWEQFF
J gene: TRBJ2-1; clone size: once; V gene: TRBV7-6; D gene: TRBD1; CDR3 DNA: TGTGCCAGCAGCAGAGGGACAGGGAGAAACAATGAGCAGTTCTTC; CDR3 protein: CASSRGTGRNNEQFF
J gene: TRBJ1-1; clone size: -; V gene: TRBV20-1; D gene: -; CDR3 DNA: TGCAGTGCTCCCGTCGGGCAGGAAGCTTTCTTT; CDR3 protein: CSAPVGQEAFF
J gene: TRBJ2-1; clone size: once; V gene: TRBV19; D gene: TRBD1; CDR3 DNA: TGTGCCAGTCCCCCAAGTCGCAGGGGGTGGTACAATGAGCAGTTCTTC; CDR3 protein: CASPPSRRGWYNEQFF
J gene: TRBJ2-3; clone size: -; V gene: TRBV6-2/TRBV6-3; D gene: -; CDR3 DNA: TGTGCCAGCAGTTACGTAGAAGGGACAGATACGCAGTATTTT; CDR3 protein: CASSYVEGTDTQYF
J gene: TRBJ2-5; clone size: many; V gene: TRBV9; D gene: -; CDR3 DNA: TGTGCCAGCAGCGTAGGTATCGGTTCTGAAGAGACCCAGTACTTC; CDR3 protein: CASSVGIGSEETQYF
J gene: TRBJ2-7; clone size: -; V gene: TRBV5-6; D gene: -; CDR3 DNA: TGTGCCAGCAGCTTGGTTGGGATCTACGAGCAGTACTTC; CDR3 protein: CASSLVGIYEQYF
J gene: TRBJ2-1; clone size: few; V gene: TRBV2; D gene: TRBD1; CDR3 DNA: TGTGCCAGCAGACTCCCGGGACAGTATTACAATGAGCAGTTCTTC; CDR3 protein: CASRLPGQYYNEQFF
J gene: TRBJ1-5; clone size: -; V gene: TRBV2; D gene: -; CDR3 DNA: TGTGCCAGCAGTGCCGGGCGGGACTCCTACAATGAGCATTTT; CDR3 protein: CASSAGRDSYNEHF
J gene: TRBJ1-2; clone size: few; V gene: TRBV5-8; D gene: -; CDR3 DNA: TGTGCCAGCAGCCCCCCTACACAGGGAGGAGGCTATGGCTACACCTTC; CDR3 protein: CASSPPTQGGGYGYTF
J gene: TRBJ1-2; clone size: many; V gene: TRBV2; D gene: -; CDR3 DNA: TGTGCCAGCAGTGAGATTATAGGGACTAACTATGGCTACACCTTC; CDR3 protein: CASSEIIGTNYGYTF
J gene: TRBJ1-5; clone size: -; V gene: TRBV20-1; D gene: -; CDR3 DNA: TGCAGTGCCCTGGGCCATAGCAATCAGCCCCAGCATTTT; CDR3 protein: CSALGHSNQPQHF
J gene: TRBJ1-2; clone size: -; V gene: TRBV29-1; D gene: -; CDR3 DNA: TGCAGCGGTAAACAGGGCGAGGACTATGGCTACACCTTC; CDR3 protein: CSGKQGEDYGYTF
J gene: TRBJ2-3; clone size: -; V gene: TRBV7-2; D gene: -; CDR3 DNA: TGTGCCAGCAGCCCAGAAACAGGTGGGGCCACAGATACGCAGTATTTT; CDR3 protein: CASSPETGGATDTQYF
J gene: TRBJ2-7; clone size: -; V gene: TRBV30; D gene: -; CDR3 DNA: TGTGCCTGGAGGAGCCCTGGGAGCTACGAGCAGTACTTC; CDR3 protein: CAWRSPGSYEQYF
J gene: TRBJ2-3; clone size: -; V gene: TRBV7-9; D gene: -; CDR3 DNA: TGTGCCAGCAGCTTAGTCAGGGGAGGTCCAGATACGCAGTATTTT; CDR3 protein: CASSLVRGGPDTQYF
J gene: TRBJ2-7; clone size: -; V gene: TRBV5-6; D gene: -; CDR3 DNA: TGTGCCAGCAGCTTTCAAAATTCCGAGCAGTACTTC; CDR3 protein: CASSFQNSEQYF
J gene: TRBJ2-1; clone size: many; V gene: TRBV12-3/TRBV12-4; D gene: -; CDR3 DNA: TGTGCCAGCCGGACTCCGGGGGGCGAGCAGTTCTTC; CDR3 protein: CASRTPGGEQFF
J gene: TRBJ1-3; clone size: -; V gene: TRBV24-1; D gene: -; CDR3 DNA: TGTGCCACCAGTGCTGGAAACACCATATATTTT; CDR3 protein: CATSAGNTIYF
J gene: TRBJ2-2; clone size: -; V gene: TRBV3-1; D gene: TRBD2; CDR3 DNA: TGTGCCAGCAGCCAGAGACTAGCGGGGAGTACCGGGGAGCTGTTTTTT; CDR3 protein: CASSQRLAGSTGELFF
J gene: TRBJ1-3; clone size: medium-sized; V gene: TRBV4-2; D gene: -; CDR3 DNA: TGTGCCAGCAGCCCGACGGTCTCTGGAAACACCATATATTTT; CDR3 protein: CASSPTVSGNTIYF
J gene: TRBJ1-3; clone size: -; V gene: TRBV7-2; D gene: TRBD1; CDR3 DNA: TGTGCCAGCAGCCGAACAGGGGTCTACTCTGGAAACACCATATATTTT; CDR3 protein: CASSRTGVYSGNTIYF
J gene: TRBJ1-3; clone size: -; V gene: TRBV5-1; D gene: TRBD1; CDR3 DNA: TGCGCCAGCAGCGCCGGGACAGCGATAGACACCATATATTTT; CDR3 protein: CASSAGTAIDTIYF
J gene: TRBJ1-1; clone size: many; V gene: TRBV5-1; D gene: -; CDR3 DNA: TGCGCCAGCAGCTTGAGTCCGGCAGGGAACACTGAAGCTTTCTTT; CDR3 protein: CASSLSPAGNTEAFF
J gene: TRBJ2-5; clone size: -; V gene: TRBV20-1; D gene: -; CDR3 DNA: TGCAGTGCTCCGACAACAGGGTTGGGGACCCAGTACTTC; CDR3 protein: CSAPTTGLGTQYF
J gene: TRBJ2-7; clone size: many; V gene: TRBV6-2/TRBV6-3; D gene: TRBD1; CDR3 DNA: TGTGCCAGCAGTTCAACTCGACAGGGATCCTACGAGCAGTACTTC; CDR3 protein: CASSSTRQGSYEQYF
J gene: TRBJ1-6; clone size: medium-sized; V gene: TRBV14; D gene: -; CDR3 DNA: TGTGCCAGCAGCGCCGGGCTAGGGAGGTCCCTCCACTTT; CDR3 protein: CASSAGLGRSLHF
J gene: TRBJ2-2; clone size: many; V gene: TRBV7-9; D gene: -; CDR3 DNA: TGTGCCAGCAGCTTACTGGGGGCGCACACCGGGGAGCTGTTTTTT; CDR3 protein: CASSLLGAHTGELFF
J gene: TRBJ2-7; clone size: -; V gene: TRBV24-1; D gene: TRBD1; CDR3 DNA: TGTGCCACCAGTGATCACAGGGGGTCCGAGCAGTACTTC; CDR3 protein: CATSDHRGSEQYF
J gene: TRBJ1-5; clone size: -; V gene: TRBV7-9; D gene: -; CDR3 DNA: TGTGCCAGCTCTGGGGGCCCGACAGGCACGAATCAGCCCCAGCATTTT; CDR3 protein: CASSGGPTGTNQPQHF
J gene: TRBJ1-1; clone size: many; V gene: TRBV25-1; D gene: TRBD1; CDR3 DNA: TGTGCCAGCAGCTCCCAGGGGGGGGAAGCTTTCTTT; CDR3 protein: CASSSQGGEAFF
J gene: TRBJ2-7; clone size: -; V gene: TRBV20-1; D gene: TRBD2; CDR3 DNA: TGCAGTGCTAGAGTCGCGGGAGGACTTCTGTCTTACTTC; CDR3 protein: CSARVAGGLLSYF
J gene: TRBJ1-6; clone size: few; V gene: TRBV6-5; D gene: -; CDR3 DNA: TGTGCCAGCAGACCCGTGAGTAACGGGGGAGAAGGTTCACCCCTCCACTTT; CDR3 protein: CASRPVSNGGEGSPLHF
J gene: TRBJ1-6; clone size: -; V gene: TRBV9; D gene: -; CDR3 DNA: TGTGCCAGCAGTCCCCAGGAGAGTGGTTCACCCCTCCACTTT; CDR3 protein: CASSPQESGSPLHF